The 22 T cell receptor beta chains in this list originate from one sample, sequenced in a study of regulatory T cells in long-lasting Graves disease. As to time point: persistent/refractory GD, antithyroid drugs over 5 years with positive TRAb. Generation of the TCR library employed RNA extracted from PBMCs. Relying on iRepertoire HTBI primers and Arm-PCR of CDR3 regions, the team built TCR beta libraries. TCRdb passed the multiplex PCR reads through MiXCR, listing each CDR3 protein once. Found here are roughly 490,000 distinct CDR3 sequences, 20% to 25% of them singletons; the top ten hold about an eighth. Sequencing used peripheral blood mononuclear cells (PBMCs), obtained when the disease was refractory, from a patient treated with antithyroid drugs. Source of these receptors: a female donor with Graves disease.

This chain links TRBV5-1 with TRBJ2-3, with 10 positions matching TRBD1. J lost 2 bases, V lost 1 base, and 4 bases had no gene match. CDR1 SGHRS and CDR2 YFSETQ come from the germline V gene. The CDR3 extends over 16 amino acids. The CDR3 protein is CASSLIGQGDTDTQYF. DNA for the CDR3: TGCGCCAGCAGCTTGATAGGACAGGGGGACACAGATACGCAGTATTTT.

This clonotype was observed at least ten times. The V gene is TRBV11-2, the J gene TRBJ2-7; TRBD2 is a possible D gene (6 bases). V was trimmed by 2 bases and J by 7 bases, leaving 15 bases between them. Germline V gene sequence: CDR1 SGHAT, CDR2 FQNNGV. CDR3 length: 14 residues. The CDR3 loop is CASSLHGGSAEQYF. The CDR3 DNA is TGTGCCAGCAGCTTACACGGGGGAAGTGCTGAGCAGTACTTC.

The chain joins TRBV6-4 to TRBJ2-5, with 13 bases that match TRBD2. The junction had 4 bases not matched to a gene; V was cut back by 10 bases and J by 5 bases. The CDR3 contains 13 residues. The germline V gene has CDR1 MRHNA and CDR2 SNTAGT. CDR3: CATATSGGETQYF. In DNA, the CDR3 is TGTGCCACTGCGACTAGCGGGGGGGAGACCCAGTACTTC.

This clonotype was detected only a few times. CDR3 region: CASSQDPSGNYGYTF. Written as DNA, the CDR3 is TGCGCCAGCAGCCAAGATCCCTCAGGGAACTATGGCTACACCTTC. This rearrangement joins TRBV4-3 to TRBJ1-2, with D perhaps matching TRBD1 (5 bases). V gave up 0 bases and J gave up 2 bases, with 10 bases separating them. Germline values: CDR1 LGHNA, CDR2 YSLEER. The CDR3 runs 15 residues.

This clonotype was found many times. V usage is TRBV7-2 and J usage is TRBJ2-5; tentatively, D is TRBD1 (5 bases). This CDR3 region has 15 residues. Germline V gives CDR1 SGHTA, CDR2 FQGNSA. With 1 base removed from V and 3 bases from J, the gap between germline ends came to 12 bases. The CDR3 region has the DNA TGTGCCAGCAGCTTAGTTAGTCGCAGGGAAGAGACCCAGTACTTC. Its protein is CASSLVSRREETQYF.

This clonotype was observed a few times. The chain joins TRBV24-1 to TRBJ1-5; 9 positions agree with TRBD1. From germline, CDR1 is KGHDR and CDR2 SFDVKD. This CDR3 has 16 amino acids. V lost 2 bases to trimming and J lost 7 bases; unmatched junction nucleotides: 8. CDR3 region: CATSDSGTGRGQPQHF. Here the CDR3 DNA reads TGTGCCACCAGTGATTCCGGGACAGGGAGGGGGCAGCCCCAGCATTTT.

This clonotype was found many times. The genes are TRBV29-1 and TRBJ1-2; perhaps TRBD1 as D (5 bases). Germline values: CDR1 SQVTM, CDR2 ANQGSEA. The V and J ends lost 6 bases and 0 bases respectively, with 14 bases between them. The CDR3 length is 14 residues. The CDR3 bases are TGCAGCGTAGCCCGGGACTTCACTAACTATGGCTACACCTTC. This gives the protein CSVARDFTNYGYTF.

This rearrangement joins TRBV7-9 to TRBJ2-5, with TRBD1 identical over 9 bases. CDR1 and CDR2 from the germline V gene are SEHNR and FQNEAQ (reference sequence). V gave up 4 bases and J gave up 2 bases; unmatched junction bases: 5. The CDR3 runs 15 residues. CDR3: CASSSGQGHQETQYF. CDR3 DNA: TGTGCCAGCAGCTCCGGACAGGGGCATCAAGAGACCCAGTACTTC.

In its sample, this clonotype was seen many times. This chain uses TRBV27 with TRBJ2-7, with TRBD2 as a possible D gene (5 bases). The CDR3 contains 15 residues. Trimming shortened V by 6 bases and J by 3 bases, and 18 bases separated the two germline ends. Germline loops: CDR1 MNHEY, CDR2 SMNVEV (reference sequence). CDR3 sequence: CASSVATGGYYEQYF. CDR3 coding DNA: TGTGCCAGCAGCGTGGCCACCGGCGGGTACTACGAGCAGTACTTC.

This chain links TRBV5-1 with TRBJ1-6; possible D gene TRBD1, 6 bases. Trimming shortened V by 4 bases and J by 7 bases, and 12 bases separated the two germline ends. This CDR3 contains 14 residues. Germline CDR1 reads SGHRS; CDR2 reads YFSETQ. Written as DNA, the CDR3 is TGCGCCAGCAGCCGTGCAGGGGACAATTCACCCCTCCACTTT. Translating gives CASSRAGDNSPLHF.

The DNA of the CDR3 is TGTGCCAGCAGTTACGAGTCAACAGGGAGGGGTGGCTACACCTTC. Translated, it gives CASSYESTGRGGYTF. The rearrangement uses TRBV6-2 or TRBV6-3 and TRBJ1-2; D might be TRBD1 (6 bases). The V gene lost 2 bases and the J gene lost 7 bases, with 17 bases spanning the gap. The CDR3 runs 15 residues. In germline, CDR1 is MNHEY, CDR2 SVGEGT.

This clonotype was counted a single time. This may stem from a read error, because a much larger clone lies one nucleotide away. This rearrangement joins TRBV10-3 to TRBJ2-7; D ambiguous. The CDR3 is 14 residues long. Germline CDR1 reads ENHRY; CDR2 reads SYGVKD. The CDR3 sequence is CAISESRGTYEQCF. The DNA of the CDR3 is TGTGCCATCAGTGAGTCCAGAGGAACCTACGAGCAGTGCTTC.

This clonotype was seen many times. The V call is TRBV20-1, the J call TRBJ2-7, with a weak D call TRBD2 (6 bases). Germline CDR1 is DFQATT and CDR2 is SNEGSKA (reference sequence). V was cut by 0 bases and J by 6 bases, with 15 bases left in between. CDR3 length: 14 amino acids. CDR3 sequence reads: CSARDRGGNREQYF. CDR3 coding DNA: TGCAGTGCTAGAGATCGAGGAGGGAACCGCGAGCAGTACTTC.

The sample holds many counts of this clonotype. The rearrangement uses TRBV5-6 and TRBJ1-1; perhaps TRBD1 as D (6 bases). Germline CDR1 and CDR2: SGHDT and YYEEEE. With 4 bases removed from V and 4 bases from J, the gap between germline ends came to 23 bases. The CDR3 is 17 amino acids. The CDR3 region is CASSPVTAGAFGTEAFF. The CDR3 nucleotides are TGTGCCAGCAGCCCTGTGACCGCGGGGGCCTTTGGCACTGAAGCTTTCTTT.

The chain joins TRBV6-1 to TRBJ1-1, with D perhaps matching TRBD1 (6 bases). Deletions cut 7 bases from V and 4 bases from J, with 16 bases between. The CDR3 has 14 residues. Germline V lookup: CDR1 MNHNS, CDR2 SASEGT. For the CDR3, the DNA is TGTGCCAGCACCTACGCCAGGGGTGCCACTGAAGCTTTCTTT. Its translation: CASTYARGATEAFF.

The table lists this clonotype with a few counts. J is TRBJ2-1 and V is TRBV5-1; 9 bases line up with TRBD2. Trimming removed 2 bases from V and 7 bases from J; junction bases left unmatched: 4. Germline CDR1 and CDR2: SGHRS and YFSETQ. This CDR3 comprises 14 residues. The CDR3 here is CASSFSGGPNEQFF. CDR3 bases: TGCGCCAGCAGCTTTAGCGGGGGACCGAATGAGCAGTTCTTC. Full variable domain (remainder filled in from reference TRBV5-1 and TRBJ2-1): KAGVTQTPRYLIKTRGQQVTLSCSPISGHRSVSWYQQTPGQGLQFLFEYFSETQRNKGNFPGRFSGRQFSNSRSEMNVSTLELGDSALYLCASSFSGGPNEQFFGPGTRLTVL.

This clonotype occurred many times. The chain uses TRBV2 and TRBJ2-2; TRBD2 matches at 8 bases. V shed 3 bases, J shed 6 bases, and the junction held 6 bases outside the gene matches. CDR1 is SNHLY, CDR2 FYNNEI, per germline. This CDR3 has 15 residues. This chain's CDR3 is CASSERSGSPGELFF. The CDR3 DNA follows: TGTGCCAGCAGTGAGAGGAGCGGGAGCCCCGGGGAGCTGTTTTTT. The full variable domain, its missing parts supplied by reference TRBV2 and TRBJ2-2, is EPEVTQTPSHQVTQMGQEVILRCVPISNHLYFYWYRQILGQKVEFLVSFYNNEISEKSEIFDDQFSVERPDGSNFTLKIRSTKLEDSAMYFCASSERSGSPGELFFGEGSRLTVL.

The chain joins TRBV6-1 to TRBJ2-6; D is ambiguous. This CDR3 is 13 amino acids long. The germline V and J ends were trimmed by 2 bases and 4 bases, with 3 bases remaining between them. From germline, CDR1 is MNHNS and CDR2 SASEGT. The CDR3 is CASSERGANVLTF. The DNA of the CDR3 is TGTGCCAGCAGTGAAAGGGGGGCCAACGTCCTGACTTTC.

This clonotype was counted ten times or more. This rearrangement joins TRBV19 to TRBJ2-6; D possibly corresponds to TRBD1 (6 bases). CDR1 LNHDA and CDR2 SQIVND come from the germline V gene (reference sequence). The CDR3 has 18 residues. V dropped 8 bases and J dropped 0 bases, with 20 bases sitting between them. The CDR3 coding sequence is TGTGCCAGTCTCCATAACAGGGCAGGGAGCTCTGGGGCCAACGTCCTGACTTTC. Translated: CASLHNRAGSSGANVLTF.

This clonotype was detected ten times or more. The V call is TRBV6-1, the J call TRBJ1-5, with 7 bases identical to TRBD1. Germline trimming cut 6 bases from V and 6 bases from J; bases unmatched to any gene: 5. The CDR3 extends over 13 amino acids. Germline-derived CDR1 and CDR2 are MNHNS and SASEGT. CDR3 nucleotide sequence: TGTGCCAGCAGGAGACAGGGTTCTCAGCCCCAGCATTTT. It codes for CASRRQGSQPQHF.

As for this clonotype: A read error may explain this, as a much larger clone is one base away. The CDR3 coding sequence is TGTGCCAGCAGCTCGGACAGTGGCTACACCTTC. The encoded protein is CASSSDSGYTF. The chain employs TRBV28 and TRBJ1-2; maybe TRBD1 (6 bases). The V gene's germline CDR1 is MDHEN and CDR2 SYDVKM. Trimming removed 6 bases at V and 7 bases at J, with 9 bases between. The CDR3 extends over 11 amino acids.

This chain joins TRBV20-1 and TRBJ1-2, with D maybe TRBD1 (6 bases). V dropped 3 bases and J dropped 5 bases, with 40 bases sitting between them. CDR3 length: 22 amino acids. Germline CDR1 DFQATT, CDR2 SNEGSKA (reference sequence). This CDR3 is CSASPGASSSVSPPRSLYGYTF. CDR3 coding DNA: TGCAGTGCTAGTCCAGGGGCCTCATCCTCAGTATCGCCCCCCCGCTCATTATATGGCTACACCTTC.